These 16 T cell receptor beta chains were sequenced from one sample in a study of cytomegalovirus exposure and HLA in healthy donors. Vbeta (60) and Jbeta (13) primers were used in the PCR. Clones were sequenced by immunoSEQ multiplex PCR, and TCRdb holds only the in-frame ones, with some missing. Of some 120,000 clones in the sample, roughly 78% were seen once. Sequencing used PBMCs. All receptors derive from a man aged 35 to 55 in good health and CMV-seronegative.

The J gene is TRBJ2-5, the V gene TRBV6-1, with D possibly being TRBD2 (6 bases). Germline V lookup: CDR1 MNHNS, CDR2 SASEGT. V was cut by 6 bases and J by 4 bases, with 15 bases left in between. This CDR3 is 14 amino acids long. CDR3 in amino acids: CASRAAPGVETQYF. The CDR3 DNA reads as TGTGCCAGCAGGGCCGCCCCGGGGGTAGAGACCCAGTACTTC.

CDR3: CASSPTGIPYEQYF. The CDR3 nucleotides are TGTGCCAGCAGTCCTACAGGGATCCCCTACGAGCAGTACTTC. The chain joins TRBV28 to TRBJ2-7; perhaps TRBD1 as D (6 bases). CDR3 size: 14 residues. Between the trimmed V and J ends, which lost 5 bases and 2 bases, there was a span of 13 bases. Germline CDR1 and CDR2: MDHEN and SYDVKM.

The rearrangement links TRBV7-9 to TRBJ2-2; TRBD2 matches at 10 bases. The CDR3 consists of 16 residues. The V gene end was trimmed by 2 bases and the J gene end by 7 bases; junction bases not matched to a gene: 7. The germline CDR1 and CDR2 sequences are SEHNR and FQNEAQ (reference sequence). This CDR3 reads CASSLIASGGVGELFF. CDR3 coding DNA: TGTGCCAGCAGCTTAATTGCTAGCGGGGGCGTCGGGGAGCTGTTTTTT.

The chain recombines TRBV7-9 with TRBJ2-2, with D possibly TRBD1 on 6 matching bases. The germline V and J ends were trimmed by 7 bases and 1 base, with 13 bases remaining between them. The CDR3 covers 15 residues. Per germline, CDR1 SEHNR and CDR2 FQNEAQ (reference sequence). This CDR3 is CASTPQGRNTGELFF. The CDR3 nucleotides are TGTGCCAGCACCCCTCAGGGGCGGAACACCGGGGAGCTGTTTTTT.

This clone was counted only a few times. This chain links TRBV5-6 with TRBJ1-4; 9 positions agree with TRBD1. The germline CDR1 and CDR2 sequences are SGHDT and YYEEEE. V was clipped by 5 bases and J by 7 bases; unmatched bases: 9. The CDR3 runs 15 residues. DNA for the CDR3: TGTGCCAGCAGGTCCCGGGACAGGGAAGTTGAAAAACTGTTTTTT. Translation: CASRSRDREVEKLFF.

Concerning this clone: Other nucleotide sequences from this sample produce the same CDR3. V and J are TRBV30 and TRBJ1-2; 8 bases map to TRBD1. V shed 4 bases, J shed 6 bases, and the junction held 1 base outside the gene matches. CDR3 length equals 11 residues. Germline loops: CDR1 GTSNPN, CDR2 SVGIG (reference sequence). CDR3 nucleotide sequence: TGTGCCTGGAACAGGGGGAATGGCTACACCTTC. It yields the protein CAWNRGNGYTF.

J is TRBJ1-5 and V is TRBV28, with D uncertain. The CDR3 length is 14 residues. Germline V gene sequence: CDR1 MDHEN, CDR2 SYDVKM. The V end lost 6 bases, the J end lost 10 bases, and 19 bases lay between the germline ends. The DNA of the CDR3 is TGTGCCAGCAGCCCTTTGCGGGCGGGGAGACCCCAGCATTTT. This codes for CASSPLRAGRPQHF.

This chain connects TRBV19 to TRBJ2-5, with TRBD1 identical over 9 bases. Germline V CDR1 and CDR2: LNHDA, SQIVND (reference sequence). This CDR3 is built from 13 residues. Trimming at V came to 7 bases and at J to 4 bases, leaving 4 bases not matched to a gene. CDR3 coding DNA: TGTGCCAGTAAGGGGACAGGGCGAGAGACCCAGTACTTC. Its translation: CASKGTGRETQYF.

The CDR3 DNA reads as TGTGCCAGCAGTGTGGGGACAGGTCAAGAGACCCAGTACTTC. Translation gives CASSVGTGQETQYF. The chain carries TRBV2 and TRBJ2-5; TRBD1 aligns across 8 bases. There are 14 residues in the CDR3. With V trimmed by 4 bases and J by 2 bases, 3 bases remained unmatched. Per germline, CDR1 SNHLY and CDR2 FYNNEI.

The chain has TRBV19 and TRBJ1-1; the D gene is possibly TRBD1 (6 bases). CDR1 and CDR2 (germline): LNHDA, SQIVND (reference sequence). The CDR3 covers 14 residues. Trimming shortened V by 3 bases and J by 1 base, and 9 bases separated the two germline ends. The CDR3 sequence is CASSIMGQNTEAFF. DNA of the CDR3: TGTGCCAGTAGTATCATGGGACAGAACACTGAAGCTTTCTTT. Looking up the rest from reference TRBV19 and TRBJ1-1 gives the full variable domain: DGGITQSPKYLFRKEGQNVTLSCEQNLNHDAMYWYRQDPGQGLRLIYYSQIVNDFQKGDIAEGYSVSREKKESFPLTVTSAQKNPTAFYLCASSIMGQNTEAFFGQGTRLTVV.

The J gene is TRBJ1-1, the V gene TRBV10-3; possibly TRBD1 for D (5 bases). V was clipped by 4 bases and J by 5 bases, with 14 bases between them. The CDR3 loop spans 14 amino acids. CDR1 ENHRY and CDR2 SYGVKD come from the germline V gene. CDR3 in amino acids: CAISGGRAFTEAFF. CDR3 in DNA: TGTGCCATCAGTGGGGGCAGGGCATTTACTGAAGCTTTCTTT.

This clone has just a few counts. The J gene is TRBJ2-1, the V gene TRBV18, with D possibly being TRBD2 (5 bases). This CDR3 contains 15 residues. Germline CDR1 and CDR2: KGHSH and LQKENI. The V end was cut by 1 base, the J end by 6 bases, with 13 bases between. CDR3 DNA: TGTGCCAGCTCACCACGGGAGTTTGGCCCCAATGAGCAGTTCTTC. Protein sequence: CASSPREFGPNEQFF.

In this sample, this clone turned up a few times. This rearrangement joins TRBV6-1 to TRBJ1-4; no definite D call. The CDR3 spans 15 residues. CDR1 MNHNS and CDR2 SASEGT come from the germline V gene. Trimming left V 3 bases short and J 7 bases short, with 15 bases between. CDR3 DNA sequence: TGTGCCAGCAGTGACTACACGGGCGGGAGTGAAAAACTGTTTTTT. Protein product: CASSDYTGGSEKLFF.

The V call is TRBV19, the J call TRBJ1-4; D gene unclear. The CDR3 loop spans 16 amino acids. Trimming cost V 2 bases and J 5 bases, with 15 bases left between them. The V gene's germline CDR1 is LNHDA and CDR2 SQIVND (reference sequence). CDR3 sequence (DNA): TGTGCCAGTAGTATACAGTATGCGGGGTTCAATGAAAAACTGTTTTTT. Protein sequence: CASSIQYAGFNEKLFF.

The chain combines TRBV15 with TRBJ2-3; D ambiguous. CDR3 length: 15 amino acids. Germline CDR1 LNHNV, CDR2 YYDKDF (reference sequence). V dropped 5 bases and J dropped 2 bases, with 14 bases sitting between them. The DNA of the CDR3 is TGTGCCACCAGCCAACAGTCCCGGAACACAGATACGCAGTATTTT. Amino acid sequence: CATSQQSRNTDTQYF.

This chain links TRBV18 with TRBJ1-1, with a tentative D call TRBD1 (5 bases). The V end was cut by 6 bases, the J end by 1 base, with 15 bases between. The CDR3 sequence is 15 residues long. Germline loops: CDR1 KGHSH, CDR2 LQKENI. DNA of the CDR3: TGTGCCAGCTCTCCCCGGGGGGTTCAGAACACTGAAGCTTTCTTT. It codes for CASSPRGVQNTEAFF.